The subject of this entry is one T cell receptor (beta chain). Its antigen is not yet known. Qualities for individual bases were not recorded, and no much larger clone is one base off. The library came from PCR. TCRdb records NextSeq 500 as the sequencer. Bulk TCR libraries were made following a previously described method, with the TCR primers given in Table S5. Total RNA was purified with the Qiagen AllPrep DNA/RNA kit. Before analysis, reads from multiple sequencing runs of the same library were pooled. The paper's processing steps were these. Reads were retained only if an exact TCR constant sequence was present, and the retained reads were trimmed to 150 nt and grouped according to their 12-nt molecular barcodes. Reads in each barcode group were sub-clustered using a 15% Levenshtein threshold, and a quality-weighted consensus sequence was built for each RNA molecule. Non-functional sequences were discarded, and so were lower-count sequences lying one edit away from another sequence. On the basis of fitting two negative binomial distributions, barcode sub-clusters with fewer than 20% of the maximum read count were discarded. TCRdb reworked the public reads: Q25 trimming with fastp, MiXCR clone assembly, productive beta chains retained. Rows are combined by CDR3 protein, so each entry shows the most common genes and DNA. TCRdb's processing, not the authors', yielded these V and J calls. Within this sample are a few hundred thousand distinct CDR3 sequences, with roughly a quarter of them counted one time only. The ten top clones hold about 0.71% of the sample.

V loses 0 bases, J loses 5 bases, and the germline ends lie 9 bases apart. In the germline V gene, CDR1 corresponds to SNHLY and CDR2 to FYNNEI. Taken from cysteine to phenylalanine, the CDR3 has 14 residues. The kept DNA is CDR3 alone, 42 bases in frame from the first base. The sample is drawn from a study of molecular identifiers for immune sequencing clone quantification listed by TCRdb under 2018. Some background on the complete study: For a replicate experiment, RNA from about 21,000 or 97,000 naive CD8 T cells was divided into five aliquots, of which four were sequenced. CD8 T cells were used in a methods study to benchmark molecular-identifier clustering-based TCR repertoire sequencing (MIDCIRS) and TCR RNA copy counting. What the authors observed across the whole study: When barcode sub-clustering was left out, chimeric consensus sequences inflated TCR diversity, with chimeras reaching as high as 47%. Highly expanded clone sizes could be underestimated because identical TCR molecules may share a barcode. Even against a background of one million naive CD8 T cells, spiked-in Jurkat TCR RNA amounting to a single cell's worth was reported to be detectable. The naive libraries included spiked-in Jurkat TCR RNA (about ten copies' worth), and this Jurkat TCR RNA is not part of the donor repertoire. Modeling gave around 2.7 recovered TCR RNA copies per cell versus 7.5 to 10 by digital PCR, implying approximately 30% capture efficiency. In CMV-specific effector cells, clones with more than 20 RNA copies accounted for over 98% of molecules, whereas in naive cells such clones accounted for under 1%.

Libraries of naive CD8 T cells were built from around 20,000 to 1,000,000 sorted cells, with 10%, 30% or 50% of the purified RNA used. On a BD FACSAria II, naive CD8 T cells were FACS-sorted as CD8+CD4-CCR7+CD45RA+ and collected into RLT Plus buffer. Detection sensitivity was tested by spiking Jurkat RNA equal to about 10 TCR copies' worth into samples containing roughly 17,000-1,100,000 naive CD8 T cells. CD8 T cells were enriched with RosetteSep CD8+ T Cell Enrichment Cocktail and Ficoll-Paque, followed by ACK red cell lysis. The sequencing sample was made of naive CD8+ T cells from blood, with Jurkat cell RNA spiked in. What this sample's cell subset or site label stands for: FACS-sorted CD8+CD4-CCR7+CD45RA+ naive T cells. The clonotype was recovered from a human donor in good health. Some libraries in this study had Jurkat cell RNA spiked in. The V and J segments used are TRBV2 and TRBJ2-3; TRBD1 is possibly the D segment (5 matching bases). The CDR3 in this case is CASSEALTGDTQYF. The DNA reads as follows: TGTGCCAGCAGTGAAGCGCTAACAGGAGATACGCAGTATTTT.